The rows below give T cell receptor beta chains drawn from one sample of a study of metastatic and nonmetastatic thyroid tumors. Using MiXCR, TCRdb re-called clones from the PCR reads. In the table there are about 39,000 clones, approximately 19% of which are singletons. Sequencing was done on a sample of blood. The origin of the receptors is a female donor with papillary thyroid cancer or a benign thyroid nodule (not recorded which). Some clones in this sample may be carry-over from other donors' samples. The CDR3 runs from the conserved cysteine through the conserved F or W. A D gene is named only where the DNA matches it firmly. Size is omitted from some rows. Given values are once, few, many or a class for expanded clones.

>many|-|TRBV19|TRBJ2-4
CASKTTRDPIQYF
TGTGCCAGTAAAACCACCCGGGACCCCATTCAGTACTTC
>many|TRBD1|TRBV27|TRBJ1-2
CASRQGANYGYTF
TGTGCCAGCAGACAGGGGGCCAACTATGGCTACACCTTC
>few|-|TRBV10-3|TRBJ2-7
CAISEGGGKDEQYF
TGTGCCATCAGTGAGGGAGGCGGGAAGGACGAGCAGTACTTC
>many|-|TRBV7-9|TRBJ2-5
CASSLAGGGETQYF
TGTGCCAGCAGCTTAGCGGGAGGTGGGGAGACCCAGTACTTC
>many|TRBD2|TRBV19|TRBJ2-1
CASSMPWSGRAGTYNEQFF
TGTGCCAGTAGTATGCCATGGAGCGGGAGGGCCGGGACCTACAATGAGCAGTTCTTC
>few|-|TRBV6-1|TRBJ2-7
CASSRRTYDQYF
TGTGCCAGCAGTCGTAGAACCTACGATCAGTACTTC
>many|TRBD2|TRBV5-5|TRBJ2-3
CASSLVAGGTDTQYF
TGTGCCAGCAGCTTGGTGGCGGGAGGAACAGATACGCAGTATTTT
>-|-|TRBV20-1|TRBJ2-1
CSDPRDLSPEQFF
TGCAGTGATCCAAGGGACCTAAGCCCTGAGCAGTTCTTC
>-|-|TRBV20-1|TRBJ2-7
CSASHTLQGTYEQYF
TGCAGTGCTAGTCACACCCTACAGGGAACCTACGAGCAGTACTTC
>many|-|TRBV28|TRBJ2-7
CASSLSGYEQYF
TGTGCCAGCAGTTTATCCGGGTACGAGCAGTACTTC
>many|-|TRBV18|TRBJ2-5
CASSPGSSGETQYF
TGTGCCAGCTCACCTGGGTCATCAGGGGAGACCCAGTACTTC
>many|-|TRBV20-1|TRBJ2-5
CSARLETQYF
TGCAGTGCTAGGTTAGAGACCCAGTACTTC
>many|TRBD2|TRBV19|TRBJ2-7
CASSPSGGLDEQYF
TGTGCCAGTAGTCCCTCGGGGGGGTTGGACGAGCAGTACTTC
>many|-|TRBV18|TRBJ2-1
CASSPRGYEQFF
TGTGCCAGCTCTCCCAGGGGATATGAGCAGTTCTTC
>many|TRBD1|TRBV6-1|TRBJ1-5
CASSPDRAQPQHF
TGTGCCAGCAGCCCAGACAGGGCACAGCCCCAGCATTTT
>few|TRBD2|TRBV6-2/TRBV6-3|TRBJ2-1
CASRDPGSGRGSDEQFF
TGTGCCAGCAGGGACCCAGGCAGCGGGAGAGGGTCGGATGAGCAGTTCTTC
>few|-|TRBV5-1|TRBJ2-7
CASSLADEQYF
TGCGCCAGCAGCTTGGCGGATGAGCAGTACTTC
>few|-|TRBV6-2/TRBV6-3|TRBJ2-7
CASILSNPAYEQYF
TGTGCCAGCATCCTATCCAACCCGGCCTACGAGCAGTACTTC
>few|TRBD2|TRBV12-3/TRBV12-4|TRBJ2-7
CASTRAGRTGEQYF
TGTGCCAGCACCCGAGCGGGACGAACGGGCGAGCAGTACTTC